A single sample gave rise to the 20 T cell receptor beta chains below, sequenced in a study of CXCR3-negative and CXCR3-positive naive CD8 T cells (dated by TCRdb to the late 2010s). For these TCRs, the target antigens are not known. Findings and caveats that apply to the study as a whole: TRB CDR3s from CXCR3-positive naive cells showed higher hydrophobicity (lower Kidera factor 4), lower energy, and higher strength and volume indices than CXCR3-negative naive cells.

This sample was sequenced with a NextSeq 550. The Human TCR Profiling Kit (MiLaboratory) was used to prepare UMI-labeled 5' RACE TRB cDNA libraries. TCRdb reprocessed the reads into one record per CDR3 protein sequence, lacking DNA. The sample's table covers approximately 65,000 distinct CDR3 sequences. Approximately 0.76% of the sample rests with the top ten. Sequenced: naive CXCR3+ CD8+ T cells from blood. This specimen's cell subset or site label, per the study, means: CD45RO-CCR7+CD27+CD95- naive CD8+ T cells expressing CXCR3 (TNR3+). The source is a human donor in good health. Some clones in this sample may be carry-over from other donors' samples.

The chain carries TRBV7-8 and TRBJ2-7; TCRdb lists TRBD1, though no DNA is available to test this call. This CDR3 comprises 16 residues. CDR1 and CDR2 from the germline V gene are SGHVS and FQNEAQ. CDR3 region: CASSLEPAGGFYEQYF.

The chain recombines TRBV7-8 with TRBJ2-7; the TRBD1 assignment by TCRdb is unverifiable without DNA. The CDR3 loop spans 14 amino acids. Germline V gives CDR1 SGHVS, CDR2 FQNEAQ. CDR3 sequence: CASRGQPESYEQYF.

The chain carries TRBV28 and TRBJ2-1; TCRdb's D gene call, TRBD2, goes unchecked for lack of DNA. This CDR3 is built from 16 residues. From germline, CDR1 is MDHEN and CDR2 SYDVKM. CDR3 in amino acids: CASSSRTSGGVNEQFF.

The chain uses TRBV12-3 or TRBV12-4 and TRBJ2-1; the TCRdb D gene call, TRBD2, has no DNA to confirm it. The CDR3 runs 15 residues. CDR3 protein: CASSFPRGGHNEQFF.

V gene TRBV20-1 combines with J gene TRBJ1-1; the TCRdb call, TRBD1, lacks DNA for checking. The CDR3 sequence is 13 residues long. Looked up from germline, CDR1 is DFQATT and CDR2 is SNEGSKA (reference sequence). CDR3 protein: CSARDSGDTEAFF.

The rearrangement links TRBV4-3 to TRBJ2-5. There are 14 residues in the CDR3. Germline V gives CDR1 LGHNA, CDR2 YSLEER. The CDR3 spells CASSQAWVVETQYF.

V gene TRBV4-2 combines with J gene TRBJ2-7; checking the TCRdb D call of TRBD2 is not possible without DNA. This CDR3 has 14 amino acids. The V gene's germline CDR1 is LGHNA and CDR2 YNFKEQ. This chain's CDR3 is CASSAGLSAYEQYF.

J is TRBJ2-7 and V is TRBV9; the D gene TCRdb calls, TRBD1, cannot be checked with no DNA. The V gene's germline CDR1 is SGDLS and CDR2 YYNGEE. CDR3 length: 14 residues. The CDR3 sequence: CASSAGDASYEQYF.

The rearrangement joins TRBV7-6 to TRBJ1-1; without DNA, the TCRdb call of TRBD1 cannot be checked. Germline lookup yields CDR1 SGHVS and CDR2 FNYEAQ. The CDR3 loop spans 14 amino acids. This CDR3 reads CASSLGGQGSEAFF. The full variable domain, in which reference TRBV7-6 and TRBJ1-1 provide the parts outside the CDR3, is GAGVSQSPRYKVTKRGQDVALRCDPISGHVSLYWYRQALGQGPEFLTYFNYEAQQDKSGLPNDRFSAERPEGSISTLTIQRTEQRDSAMYRCASSLGGQGSEAFFGQGTRLTVV.

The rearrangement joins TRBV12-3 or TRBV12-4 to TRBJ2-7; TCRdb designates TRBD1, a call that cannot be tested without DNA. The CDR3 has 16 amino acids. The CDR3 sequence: CASSLYGDRDSYEQYF.

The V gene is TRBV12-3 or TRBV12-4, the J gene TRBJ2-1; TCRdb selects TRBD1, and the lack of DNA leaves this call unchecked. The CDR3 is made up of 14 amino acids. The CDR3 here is CASSSAPGGDEQFF.

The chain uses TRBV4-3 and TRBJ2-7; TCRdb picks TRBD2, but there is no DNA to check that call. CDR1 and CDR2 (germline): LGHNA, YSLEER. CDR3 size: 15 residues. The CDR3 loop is CASSQGTSGGYEQYF.

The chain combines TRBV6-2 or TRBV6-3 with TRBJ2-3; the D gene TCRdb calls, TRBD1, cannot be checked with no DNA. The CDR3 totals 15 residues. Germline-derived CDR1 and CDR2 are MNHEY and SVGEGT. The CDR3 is CASSPSDGGTDTQYF.

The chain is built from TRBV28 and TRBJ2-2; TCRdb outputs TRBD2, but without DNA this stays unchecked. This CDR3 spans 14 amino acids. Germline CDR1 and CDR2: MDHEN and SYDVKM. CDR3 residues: CASSFGGTPGELFF.

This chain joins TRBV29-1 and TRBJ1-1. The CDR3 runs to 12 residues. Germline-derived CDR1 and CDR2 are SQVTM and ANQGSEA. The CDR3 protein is CSVDVQRTEAFF. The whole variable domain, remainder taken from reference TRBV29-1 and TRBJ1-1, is SAVISQKPSRDICQRGTSLTIQCQVDSQVTMMFWYRQQPGQSLTLIATANQGSEATYESGFVIDKFPISRPNLTFSTLTVSNMSPEDSSIYLCSVDVQRTEAFFGQGTRLTVV.

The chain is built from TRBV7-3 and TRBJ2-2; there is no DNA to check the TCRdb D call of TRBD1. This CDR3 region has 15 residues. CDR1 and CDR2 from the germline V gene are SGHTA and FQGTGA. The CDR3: CASSLSGGATGELFF.

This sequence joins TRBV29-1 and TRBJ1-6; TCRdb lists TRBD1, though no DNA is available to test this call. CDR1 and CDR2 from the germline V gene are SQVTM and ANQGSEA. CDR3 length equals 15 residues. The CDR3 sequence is CSVEGDRGLNSPLHF.

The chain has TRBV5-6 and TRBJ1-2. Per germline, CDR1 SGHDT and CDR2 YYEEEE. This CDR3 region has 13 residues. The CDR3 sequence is CASHSGGYYGYTF.

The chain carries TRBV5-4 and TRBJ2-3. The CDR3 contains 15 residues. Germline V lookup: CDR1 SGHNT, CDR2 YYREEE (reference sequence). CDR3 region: CASSLVGSSTDTQYF.

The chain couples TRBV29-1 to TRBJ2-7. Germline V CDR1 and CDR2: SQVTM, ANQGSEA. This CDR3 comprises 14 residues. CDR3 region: CSVEGVLGTYEQYF.